This is a list of T cell receptor beta chains from one sample in a study of technical replicates of blood from a handful of donors. The protocol was immunoSEQ multiplex PCR, while the TCRdb copy is restricted to in-frame clones and leaves out a portion. The repertoire holds approximately 79,000 clones, with 95% to 97% as singletons. Sequenced: T cells isolated from PBMCs. The origin of the receptors is a human donor in good health. Both conserved end residues are part of each CDR3. The D gene is left open where the match is weak. The size of a clone is reported for some rows only, either as once, few or many, or as a class for expanded clones.

V	size	J	D	DNA	CDR3
TRBV7-9	-	TRBJ1-4	-	TGTGCCAGCAGCTTAGGACAGGCAGCAACTAATGAAAAACTGTTTTTT	CASSLGQAATNEKLFF
TRBV27	once	TRBJ1-2	-	TGTGCCAGCAGTTTGACCGGCCGACTTAAAGACTATGGCTACACCTTC	CASSLTGRLKDYGYTF
TRBV6-1	-	TRBJ1-5	-	TGTGCCAGCAGTGAAGTTGACAGCCAGCCCCAGCATTTT	CASSEVDSQPQHF
TRBV6-5	-	TRBJ2-7	TRBD1	TGTGCCAGCAGTTACGTTCGTGCAGGGGGCTACGAGCAGTACTTC	CASSYVRAGGYEQYF
TRBV10-1	-	TRBJ1-3	-	TGCGCCAGCAGTGTCGGAGGCGCTGGAAACACCATATATTTT	CASSVGGAGNTIYF
TRBV25-1	-	TRBJ2-1	TRBD2	TGTGCCTGCCAGAGCGGGAGCTCCTACAATGAGCAGTTCTTC	CACQSGSSYNEQFF
TRBV6-5	-	TRBJ2-7	TRBD2	TGTGCCAGCAGTTACGGGCCAGCGGGAGCCTACGAGCAGTACTTC	CASSYGPAGAYEQYF
TRBV27	few	TRBJ1-1	-	TGTGCCAGCAGTTTTCAGGGTGGCACTGAAGCTTTCTTT	CASSFQGGTEAFF
TRBV9	-	TRBJ2-2	-	TGTGCCAGCAGCGCCACGGTCGGGCAGGGGGGAACCGGGGAGCTGTTTTTT	CASSATVGQGGTGELFF
TRBV11-2	-	TRBJ1-1	-	TGTGCCAGCAGCCTCTCGGGGATGAACACTGAAGCTTTCTTT	CASSLSGMNTEAFF
TRBV4-1	-	TRBJ2-1	TRBD1	TGCGCCAGCAGCCAGGCCCACAGGGGGCGAGTCTCCTACAATGAGCAGTTCTTC	CASSQAHRGRVSYNEQFF
TRBV7-8	-	TRBJ2-2	TRBD1	TGTGCCAGCAGCTCTCCCGGACAGGTGAACACCGGGGAGCTGTTTTTT	CASSSPGQVNTGELFF
TRBV5-4	-	TRBJ2-2	TRBD1	TGTGCCAGCAGCTTGGATTTGGGACAGGAACGCACCGGGGAGCTGTTTTTT	CASSLDLGQERTGELFF
TRBV7-9	-	TRBJ2-7	-	TGTGCCAGCCGGGGTCTGGGGAGCGAGCAGTACTTC	CASRGLGSEQYF
TRBV19	-	TRBJ2-1	TRBD1	TGTGCCAGTGCCAGGGGGTTGACTTCCTACAATGAGCAGTTCTTC	CASARGLTSYNEQFF
TRBV7-2	-	TRBJ2-3	-	TGTGCCAGCAGGGGACCGGGACTCAGCACAGATACGCAGTATTTT	CASRGPGLSTDTQYF
TRBV30	-	TRBJ1-1	-	TGTGCCTGGAGCCTAGGGGGGGCGCAAGTAGCTTTCTTT	CAWSLGGAQVAFF
TRBV7-2	-	TRBJ1-2	TRBD1	TGTGCCAGCAGCATACCGACAGGGGGGGTCTATGGCTACACCTTC	CASSIPTGGVYGYTF
TRBV29-1	-	TRBJ1-2	-	TGCAGCGTTGAAGATGGGGCAGCTAACTATGGCTACACCTTC	CSVEDGAANYGYTF
TRBV6-5	-	TRBJ1-2	-	TGTGCCAGCAGCCCTAGAGGGGGTGGCTACACCTTC	CASSPRGGGYTF
TRBV27	-	TRBJ1-2	TRBD1	TGTGCCACCTCGGACAGGGTGGGTGGCTACACCTTC	CATSDRVGGYTF
TRBV7-8	-	TRBJ1-1	TRBD1	TGTGCCAGCAGCTTTGACAGGGGCATAGATGCTTTCTTT	CASSFDRGIDAFF
TRBV5-5	-	TRBJ2-7	TRBD1	TGTGCCAGCAGCTTAACAGGGGGTTACTCCTACGAGCAGTACTTC	CASSLTGGYSYEQYF
TRBV7-9	-	TRBJ1-6	-	TGTGCCAGCAAGAAAGTAGCCTATAATTCACCCCTCCACTTT	CASKKVAYNSPLHF
TRBV4-2	-	TRBJ1-2	-	TGTGCCAGCAGCCAACGGGACAAAGGAAGGGATGGCTACACCTTC	CASSQRDKGRDGYTF
TRBV4-2	-	TRBJ2-7	-	TGTGCCAGCAGCCAAGTACACGGAGACGAGCAGTACTTC	CASSQVHGDEQYF
TRBV15	-	TRBJ1-5	TRBD1	TGTGCCACCAGCAGAGGACAGGGTAGCAATCAGCCCCAGCATTTT	CATSRGQGSNQPQHF